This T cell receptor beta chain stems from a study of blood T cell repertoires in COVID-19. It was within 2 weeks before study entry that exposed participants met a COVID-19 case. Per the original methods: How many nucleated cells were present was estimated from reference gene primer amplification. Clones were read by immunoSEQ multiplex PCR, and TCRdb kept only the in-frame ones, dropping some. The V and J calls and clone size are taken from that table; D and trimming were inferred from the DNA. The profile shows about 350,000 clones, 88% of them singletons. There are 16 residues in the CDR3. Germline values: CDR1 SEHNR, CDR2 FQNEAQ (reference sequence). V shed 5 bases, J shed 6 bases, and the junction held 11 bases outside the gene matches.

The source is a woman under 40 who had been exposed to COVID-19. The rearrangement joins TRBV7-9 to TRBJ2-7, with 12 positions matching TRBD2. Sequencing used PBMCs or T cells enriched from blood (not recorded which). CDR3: CASSPLTSGSSLEQYF. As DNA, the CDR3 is TGTGCCAGCAGCCCGTTGACTAGCGGGAGCTCTCTCGAGCAGTACTTC.